This T cell receptor beta chain was sequenced in a study of T cells in localized non-small cell lung cancer (dated by TCRdb to about 2020). For context, the study as a whole: The study examined T cell repertoires in roughly 240 patients with early-stage NSCLC and compared tumors with uninvolved tumor-adjacent lungs. The cohort was made up of approximately 250 treatment-naive NSCLC patients whose localized lung tumors had been resected. Of the NSCLC patients, about 130 were male and roughly 110 were female, and the mean age was roughly 61 years.

Trimming removed 5 bases from V and 4 bases from J, leaving 14 bases between the germline ends. Counted from cysteine to phenylalanine, this CDR3 has 14 amino acids. The read is trimmed to its CDR3 DNA, 42 bases read in frame from base 1. CDR1 and CDR2 are read off the germline V gene as MNHGY and SAAAGT. What the authors observed across the whole study: Uninvolved tumor-adjacent lung showed the highest T cell clonality, higher than tumor, which suggests more focused antigenic responses in the uninvolved tumor-adjacent lung. Since the design was exploratory, TCR variables were selected using unadjusted p-values with no false-discovery rate correction. Because multi-region tumor sequencing was not done, intratumor heterogeneity could not be ruled out. A median of around 50 of the top 100 tumor clones turned up in the paired uninvolved adjacent lung, and roughly 28 of those clones also ranked among the top 100 of that same adjacent lung. Longer overall survival was associated with higher blood T cell density, whereas shorter survival was associated with higher adjacent-lung clonality.

Uninvolved adjacent lung was taken at least 2 cm from the tumor margin and confirmed free of atypia by two independent pathologists. At diagnosis, tumor, uninvolved tumor-adjacent lung and peripheral blood were collected and then preserved as a mix of FFPE and fresh-frozen material. TCR beta CDR3 regions were sequenced from DNA using the immunoSEQ Assay. The study's processing was this. To compute T cell density, TCR beta template counts were normalized to usable DNA, which was estimated by amplifying housekeeping genes. Using the preseqR package, richness was estimated by extrapolating to 120,000 templates for tissue samples and 400,000 templates for PBMC samples. Clonality was taken to be one minus Pielou's evenness. Tissue-enriched TCRs were identified through differential abundance testing performed on productive amino-acid clonotypes, with a minimum total count of 5 and an alpha of 0.1. Repertoire overlap between compartments was quantified with the Jaccard Index and Morisita Overlap Index. GLIPH grouped TCR beta CDR3s together with public tetramer-defined viral CDR3s, and a viral motif had to include at least three viral sequences and show V-gene enrichment. TCRdb stores this immuneACCESS table with in-frame sequences only. Part of the clones is absent; in the studies checked, under half of the shortfall reflects unresolved V genes, and no reason is known for the rest. The V and J calls and clone size are taken from that table; D and trimming were inferred from the DNA. The table for this sample lists over a thousand clones; 22% of them were counted only once. The biggest ten clones account for roughly 15% of the sample.

Within its sample, this clone is large (0.1 to 1%). There is no known antigen for this receptor. No much larger clonotype is one base removed from it; base qualities were not supplied. Sequenced material: normal lung tissue next to the tumor, taken before any cancer treatment. This receptor was obtained from a woman aged 40-69 years with stage I lung adenocarcinoma. Rearrangement joined TRBV6-8 to TRBJ1-1; TRBD1 is a weak D gene call, 5 bases matching. The CDR3 protein is CASSPSRVTTEAFF. At the DNA level, the sequence is TGTGCCAGCAGTCCATCCAGGGTGACCACTGAAGCTTTCTTT.